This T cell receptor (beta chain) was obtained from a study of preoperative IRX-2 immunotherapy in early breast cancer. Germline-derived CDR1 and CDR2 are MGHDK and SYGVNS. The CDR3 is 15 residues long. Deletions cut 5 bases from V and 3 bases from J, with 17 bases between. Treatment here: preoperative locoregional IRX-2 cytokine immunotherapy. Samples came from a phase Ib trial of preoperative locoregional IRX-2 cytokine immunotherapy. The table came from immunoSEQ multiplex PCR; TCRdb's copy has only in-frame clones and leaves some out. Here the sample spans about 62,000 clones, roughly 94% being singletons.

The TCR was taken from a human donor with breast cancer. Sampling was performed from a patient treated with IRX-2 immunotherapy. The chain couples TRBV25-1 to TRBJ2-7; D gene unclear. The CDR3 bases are TGTGCCAGCAGTAACACAAGGCGTGGGGTCTACGAGCAGTACTTC. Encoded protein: CASSNTRRGVYEQYF.